This T cell receptor (beta chain) was retrieved from a study of blood T cell repertoires in COVID-19. Assay used: immunoSEQ multiplex PCR; TCRdb lists only in-frame clones, some missing. The table includes a few hundred thousand clones, nearly 90% detected once. CDR3 length equals 15 residues. CDR1 is MNHEY and CDR2 is SVGAGI in the germline V gene. J lost 2 bases, V lost 6 bases, and 5 bases had no gene match. Sequences were obtained from PBMCs or T cells enriched from blood (not recorded which). The J gene is TRBJ2-7, the V gene TRBV6-5; 12 nucleotides match TRBD2. This TCR was recovered from a woman between 18 and 29 years old with acute COVID-19. CDR3 nucleotide sequence: TGTGCCAGCAGCTCCAGACTAGCGGGAGCCTACGAGCAGTACTTC. Amino acid sequence: CASSSRLAGAYEQYF.